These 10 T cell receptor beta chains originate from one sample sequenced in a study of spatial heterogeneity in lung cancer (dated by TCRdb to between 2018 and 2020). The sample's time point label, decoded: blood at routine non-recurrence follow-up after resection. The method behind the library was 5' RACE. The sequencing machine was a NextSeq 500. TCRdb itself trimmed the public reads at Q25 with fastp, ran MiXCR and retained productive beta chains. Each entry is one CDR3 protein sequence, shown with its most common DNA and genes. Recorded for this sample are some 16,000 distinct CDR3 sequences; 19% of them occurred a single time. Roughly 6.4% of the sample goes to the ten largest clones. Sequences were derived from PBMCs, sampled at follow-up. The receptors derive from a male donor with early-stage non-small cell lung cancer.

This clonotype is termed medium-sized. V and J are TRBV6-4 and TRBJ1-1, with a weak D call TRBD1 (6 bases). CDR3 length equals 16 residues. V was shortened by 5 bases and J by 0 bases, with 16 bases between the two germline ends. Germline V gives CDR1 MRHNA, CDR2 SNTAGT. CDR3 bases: TGTGCCAGCAGTCCGGGGGGGCGTTCCATGAACACTGAAGCTTTCTTT. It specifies CASSPGGRSMNTEAFF.

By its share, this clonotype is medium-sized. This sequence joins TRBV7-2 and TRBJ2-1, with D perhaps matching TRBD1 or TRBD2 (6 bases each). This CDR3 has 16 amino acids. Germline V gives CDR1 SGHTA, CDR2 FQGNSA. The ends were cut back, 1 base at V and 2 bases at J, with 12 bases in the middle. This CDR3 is CASSLVGGQTYNEQFF. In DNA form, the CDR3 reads TGTGCCAGCAGCTTAGTCGGGGGCCAAACCTACAATGAGCAGTTCTTC. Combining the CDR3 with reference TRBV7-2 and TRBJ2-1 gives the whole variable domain GAGVSQSPSNKVTEKGKDVELRCDPISGHTALYWYRQSLGQGLEFLIYFQGNSAPDKSGLPSDRFSAERTGGSVSTLTIQRTQQEDSAVYLCASSLVGGQTYNEQFFGPGTRLTVL.

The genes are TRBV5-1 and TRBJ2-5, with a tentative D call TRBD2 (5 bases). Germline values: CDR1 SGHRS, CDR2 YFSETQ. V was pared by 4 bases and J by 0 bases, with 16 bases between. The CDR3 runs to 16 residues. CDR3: CASSTGGSWDQETQYF. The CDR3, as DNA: TGCGCCAGCAGCACGGGCGGGTCTTGGGACCAAGAGACCCAGTACTTC. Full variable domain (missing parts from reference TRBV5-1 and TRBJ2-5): KAGVTQTPRYLIKTRGQQVTLSCSPISGHRSVSWYQQTPGQGLQFLFEYFSETQRNKGNFPGRFSGRQFSNSRSEMNVSTLELGDSALYLCASSTGGSWDQETQYFGPGTRLLVL.

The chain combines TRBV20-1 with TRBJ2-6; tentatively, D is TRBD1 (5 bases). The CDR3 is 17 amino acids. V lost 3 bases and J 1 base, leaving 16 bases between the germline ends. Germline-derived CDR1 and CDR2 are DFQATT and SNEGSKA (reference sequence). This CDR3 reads CSASRQTLSSGANVLTF. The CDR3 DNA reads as TGCAGTGCTAGCCGACAGACCCTTAGTTCTGGGGCCAACGTCCTGACTTTC.

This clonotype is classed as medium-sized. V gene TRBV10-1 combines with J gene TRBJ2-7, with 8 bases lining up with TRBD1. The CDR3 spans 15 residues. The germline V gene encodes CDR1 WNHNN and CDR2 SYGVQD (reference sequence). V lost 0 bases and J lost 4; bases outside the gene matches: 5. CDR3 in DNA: TGCGCCAGCAGTGAGTCGCGGACAGGGATGTACGAGCAGTACTTC. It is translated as CASSESRTGMYEQYF.

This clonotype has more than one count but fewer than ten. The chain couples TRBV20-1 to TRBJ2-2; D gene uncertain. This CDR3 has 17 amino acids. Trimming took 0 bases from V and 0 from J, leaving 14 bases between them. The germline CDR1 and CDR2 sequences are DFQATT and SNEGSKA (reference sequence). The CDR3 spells CSARDFGVTTNTGELFF. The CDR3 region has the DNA TGCAGTGCTAGAGATTTCGGCGTAACTACGAACACCGGGGAGCTGTTTTTT.

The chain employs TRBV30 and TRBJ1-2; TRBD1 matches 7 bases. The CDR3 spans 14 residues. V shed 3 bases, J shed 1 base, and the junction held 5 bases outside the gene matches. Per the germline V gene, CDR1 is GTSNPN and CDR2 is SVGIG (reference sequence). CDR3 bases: TGTGCCTGGAGGATGCAGGGGGTTAACTATGGCTACACCTTC. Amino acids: CAWRMQGVNYGYTF.

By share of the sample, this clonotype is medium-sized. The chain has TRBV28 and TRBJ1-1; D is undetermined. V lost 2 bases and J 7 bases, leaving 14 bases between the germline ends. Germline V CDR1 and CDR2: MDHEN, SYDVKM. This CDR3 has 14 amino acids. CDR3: CASSLGRSGYEAFF. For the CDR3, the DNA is TGTGCCAGCAGTTTAGGGAGGAGCGGATATGAAGCTTTCTTT.

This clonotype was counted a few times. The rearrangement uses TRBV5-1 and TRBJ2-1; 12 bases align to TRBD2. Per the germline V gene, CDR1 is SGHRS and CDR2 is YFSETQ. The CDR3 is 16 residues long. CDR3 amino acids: CASVASGGASYNEQFF. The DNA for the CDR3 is TGCGCGTCAGTGGCTAGCGGGGGGGCCTCCTACAATGAGCAGTTCTTC.

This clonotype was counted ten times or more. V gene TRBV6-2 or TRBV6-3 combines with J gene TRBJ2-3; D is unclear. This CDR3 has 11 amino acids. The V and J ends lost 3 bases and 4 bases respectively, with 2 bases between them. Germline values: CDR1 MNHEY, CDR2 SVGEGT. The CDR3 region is CASSYPDTQYF. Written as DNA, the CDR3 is TGTGCCAGCAGTTATCCAGATACGCAGTATTTT.